This T cell receptor beta chain was observed in a study of T cells expressing NK-cell markers. TCRdb reprocessed the 5' RACE reads and stores each CDR3 protein as one record, lacking DNA. The sample spans 500,000 to 700,000 distinct CDR3 sequences; the ten largest clones claim approximately 3.6%. Sequenced material: blood T cells: a sorted CD56 or NKG2C T cell subset, CD4+ or CD8+ T cells, or bulk PBMC T cells (not recorded which). This receptor was taken from a man aged 18 to 30 in good health.

The CDR3 is CASSNGLRELFF. This chain connects TRBV28 to TRBJ2-2. Per the germline V gene, CDR1 is MDHEN and CDR2 is SYDVKM. The CDR3 sequence is 12 residues long.